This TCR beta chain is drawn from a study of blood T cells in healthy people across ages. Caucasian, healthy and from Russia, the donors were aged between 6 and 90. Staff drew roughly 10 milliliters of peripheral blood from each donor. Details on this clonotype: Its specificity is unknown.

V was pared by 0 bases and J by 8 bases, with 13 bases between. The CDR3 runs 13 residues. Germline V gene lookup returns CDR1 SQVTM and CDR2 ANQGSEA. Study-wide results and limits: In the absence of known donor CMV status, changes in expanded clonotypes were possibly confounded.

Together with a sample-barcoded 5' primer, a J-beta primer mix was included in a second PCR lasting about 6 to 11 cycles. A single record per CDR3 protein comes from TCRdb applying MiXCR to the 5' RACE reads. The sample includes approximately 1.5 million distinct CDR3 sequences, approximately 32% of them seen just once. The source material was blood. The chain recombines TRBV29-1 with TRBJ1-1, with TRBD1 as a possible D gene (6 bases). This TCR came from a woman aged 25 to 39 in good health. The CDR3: CSVEDSGGREAFF. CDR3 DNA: TGCAGCGTTGAAGATTCCGGGGGCCGGGAAGCTTTCTTT. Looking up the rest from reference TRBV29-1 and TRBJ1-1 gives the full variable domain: SAVISQKPSRDICQRGTSLTIQCQVDSQVTMMFWYRQQPGQSLTLIATANQGSEATYESGFVIDKFPISRPNLTFSTLTVSNMSPEDSSIYLCSVEDSGGREAFFGQGTRLTVV.